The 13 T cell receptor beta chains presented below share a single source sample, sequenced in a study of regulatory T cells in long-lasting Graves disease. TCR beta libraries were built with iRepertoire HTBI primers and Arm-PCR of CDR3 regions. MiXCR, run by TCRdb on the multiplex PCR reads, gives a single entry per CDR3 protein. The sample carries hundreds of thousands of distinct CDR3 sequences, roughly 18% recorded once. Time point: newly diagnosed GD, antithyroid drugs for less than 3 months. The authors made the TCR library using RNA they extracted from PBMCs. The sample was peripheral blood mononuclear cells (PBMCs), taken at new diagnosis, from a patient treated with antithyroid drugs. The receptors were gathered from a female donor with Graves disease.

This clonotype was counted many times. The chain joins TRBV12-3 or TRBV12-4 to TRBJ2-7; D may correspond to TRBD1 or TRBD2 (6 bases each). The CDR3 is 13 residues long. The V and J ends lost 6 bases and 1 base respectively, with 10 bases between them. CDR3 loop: CASSRGLSYEQYF. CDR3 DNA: TGTGCCAGCAGCAGGGGACTTTCCTACGAGCAGTACTTC.

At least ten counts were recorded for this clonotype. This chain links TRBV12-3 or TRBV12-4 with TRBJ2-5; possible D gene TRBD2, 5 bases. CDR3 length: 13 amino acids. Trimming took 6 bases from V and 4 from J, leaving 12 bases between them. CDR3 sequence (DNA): TGTGCCAGCAGACGGACTTGGAGAGAGACCCAGTACTTC. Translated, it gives CASRRTWRETQYF.

CDR3 in DNA: TGTGCCAGCAGCCAATTACAGGGTCCCTCGTACGAGCAGTACTTC. As protein: CASSQLQGPSYEQYF. The rearrangement uses TRBV11-2 and TRBJ2-7; a weak D match, TRBD1 (6 bases). Germline V CDR1 and CDR2: SGHAT, FQNNGV. V was shortened by 5 bases and J by 4 bases, with 18 bases between the two germline ends. The CDR3 loop spans 15 amino acids. The variable domain in full, with the rest retrieved from reference TRBV11-2 and TRBJ2-7, is EAGVAQSPRYKIIEKRQSVAFWCNPISGHATLYWYQQILGQGPKLLIQFQNNGVVDDSQLPKDRFSAERLKGVDSTLKIQPAKLEDSAVYLCASSQLQGPSYEQYFGPGTRLTVT.

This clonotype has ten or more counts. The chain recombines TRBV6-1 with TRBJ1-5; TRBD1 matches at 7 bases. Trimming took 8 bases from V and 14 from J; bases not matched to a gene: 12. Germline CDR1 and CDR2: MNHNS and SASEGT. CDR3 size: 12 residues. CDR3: CASAGQLSFKHF. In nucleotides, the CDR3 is TGTGCCAGCGCGGGACAGTTATCGTTTAAGCATTTT.

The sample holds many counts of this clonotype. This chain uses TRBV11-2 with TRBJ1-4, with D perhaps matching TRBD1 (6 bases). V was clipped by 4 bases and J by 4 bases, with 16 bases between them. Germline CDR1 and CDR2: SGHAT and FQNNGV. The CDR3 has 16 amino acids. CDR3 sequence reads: CASSSGQRGSNEKLFF. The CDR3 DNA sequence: TGTGCCAGCAGCTCAGGCCAGAGGGGGAGTAATGAAAAACTGTTTTTT.

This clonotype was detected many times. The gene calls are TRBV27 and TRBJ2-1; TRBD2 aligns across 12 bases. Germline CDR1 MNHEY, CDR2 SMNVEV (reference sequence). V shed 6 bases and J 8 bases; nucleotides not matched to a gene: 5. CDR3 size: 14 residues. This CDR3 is CASSLGLAGDEQFF. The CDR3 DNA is TGTGCCAGCAGCTTGGGACTAGCGGGCGATGAGCAGTTCTTC.

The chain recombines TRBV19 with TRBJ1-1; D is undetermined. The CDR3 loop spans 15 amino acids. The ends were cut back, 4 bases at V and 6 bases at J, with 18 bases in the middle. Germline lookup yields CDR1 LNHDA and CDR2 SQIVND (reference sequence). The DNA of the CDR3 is TGTGCCAGTAGTACGGGCTGGGGTGGAGTCGCTGAAGCTTTCTTT. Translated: CASSTGWGGVAEAFF.

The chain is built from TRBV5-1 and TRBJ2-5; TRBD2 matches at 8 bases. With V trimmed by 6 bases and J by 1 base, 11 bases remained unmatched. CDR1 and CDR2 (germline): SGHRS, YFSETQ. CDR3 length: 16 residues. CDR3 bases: TGCGCCAGCACCCCCTCGGTAGCGGGAAGCCAAGAGACCCAGTACTTC. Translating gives CASTPSVAGSQETQYF.

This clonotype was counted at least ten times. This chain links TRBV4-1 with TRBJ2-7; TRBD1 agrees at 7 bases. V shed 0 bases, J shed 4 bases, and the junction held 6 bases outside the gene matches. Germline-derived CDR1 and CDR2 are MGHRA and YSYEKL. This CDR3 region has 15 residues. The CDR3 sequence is CASSQEETGTYEQYF. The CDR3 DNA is TGCGCCAGCAGCCAAGAGGAGACAGGGACGTACGAGCAGTACTTC.

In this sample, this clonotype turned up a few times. The CDR3 region has the DNA TGTGCCAGCAGTCCTCGGGACAGCCCAAACCAAAGCTCCTACAATGAGCAGTTCTTC. Its protein is CASSPRDSPNQSSYNEQFF. The chain links TRBV2 to TRBJ2-1, with TRBD1 matching 7 bases. Germline loops: CDR1 SNHLY, CDR2 FYNNEI. Unmatched junction bases numbered 16, after V lost 5 bases and J lost 0 bases. This CDR3 spans 19 amino acids.

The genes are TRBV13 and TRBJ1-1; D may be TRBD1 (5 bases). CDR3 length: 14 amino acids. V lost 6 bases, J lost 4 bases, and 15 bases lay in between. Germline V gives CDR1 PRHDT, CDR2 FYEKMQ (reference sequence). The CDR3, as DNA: TGTGCCAGCAGTCCAGCCGGGGGAATCACTGAAGCTTTCTTT. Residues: CASSPAGGITEAFF.

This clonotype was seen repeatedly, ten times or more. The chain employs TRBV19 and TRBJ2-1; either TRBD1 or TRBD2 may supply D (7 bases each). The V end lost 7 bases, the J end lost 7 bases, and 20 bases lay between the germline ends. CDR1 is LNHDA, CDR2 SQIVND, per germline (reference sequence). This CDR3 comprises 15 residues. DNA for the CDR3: TGTGCCAGTATGCCCTCCAGGGGGGGCGTGAATGAGCAGTTCTTC. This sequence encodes CASMPSRGGVNEQFF.

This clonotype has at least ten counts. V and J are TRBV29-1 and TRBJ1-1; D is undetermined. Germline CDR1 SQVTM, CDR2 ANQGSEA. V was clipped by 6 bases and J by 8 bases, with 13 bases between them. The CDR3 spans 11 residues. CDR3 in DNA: TGCAGCGTCAAAGACGGGGTAGAAGCTTTCTTT. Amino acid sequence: CSVKDGVEAFF.